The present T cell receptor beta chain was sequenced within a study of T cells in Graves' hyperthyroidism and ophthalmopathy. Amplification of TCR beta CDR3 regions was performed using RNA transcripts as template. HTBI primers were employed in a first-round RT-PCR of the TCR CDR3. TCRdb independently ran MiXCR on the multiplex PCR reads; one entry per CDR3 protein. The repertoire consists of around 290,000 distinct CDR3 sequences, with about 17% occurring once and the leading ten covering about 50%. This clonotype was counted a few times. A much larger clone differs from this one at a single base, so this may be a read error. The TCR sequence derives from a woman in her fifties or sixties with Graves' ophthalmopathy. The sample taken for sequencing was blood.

The CDR3 DNA reads as TGTGCCAGCAGTCAACAGGGGATGGGCGAGCAGTACTTC. As protein: CASSQQGMGEQYF. The V gene is TRBV12-3 or TRBV12-4, the J gene TRBJ2-7, with 7 bases aligning to TRBD1. The CDR3 has 13 residues. V shed 5 bases and J 6 bases; nucleotides not matched to a gene: 7.